These T cell receptor beta chains were read from a single sample in a study of cytomegalovirus exposure and HLA in healthy donors. Assay used: immunoSEQ multiplex PCR; TCRdb lists only in-frame clones, some missing. The sample includes 120,000 to 150,000 clones, about four fifths of them seen just once. Sequencing input: PBMCs. The receptors were sampled from a woman between 35 and 50 years old in good health and CMV-seropositive. CDR3s include the opening cysteine and the closing phenylalanine or tryptophan. D genes are given only for firm matches. Size tells how often a clone was seen (once, few, many) or the class of an expanded clone, and some rows leave it out.

clone size | J gene | V gene | D gene | CDR3 protein | CDR3 DNA
once | TRBJ2-1 | TRBV5-4 | TRBD2 | CASSLEPAGRDEQFF | TGTGCCAGCAGCTTGGAACCAGCGGGGAGGGATGAGCAGTTCTTC
. | TRBJ2-1 | TRBV5-1 | TRBD2 | CASSSTGTSGNNEQFF | TGCGCCAGCAGCTCTACCGGGACTAGCGGCAACAATGAGCAGTTCTTC
. | TRBJ1-2 | TRBV6-1 | TRBD1 | CASSVRDRGFGYTF | TGTGCCAGCAGTGTCCGGGACAGGGGGTTTGGCTACACCTTC
. | TRBJ2-7 | TRBV28 | TRBD2 | CASTPRGGGSYEQYF | TGTGCCAGCACTCCCCGGGGGGGTGGCTCCTACGAGCAGTACTTC
. | TRBJ1-4 | TRBV25-1 | TRBD1 | CASSESPGQGNEKLFF | TGTGCCAGCAGTGAATCTCCGGGACAGGGTAATGAAAAACTGTTTTTT
few | TRBJ1-1 | TRBV6-1 | . | CASSEAWTPGKTGNTEAFF | TGTGCCAGCAGTGAAGCGTGGACCCCAGGGAAAACTGGGAACACTGAAGCTTTCTTT
. | TRBJ2-1 | TRBV2 | TRBD2 | CASSETRGGHFNEQFF | TGTGCCAGCAGTGAAACGCGGGGGGGCCACTTCAATGAGCAGTTCTTC
. | TRBJ1-1 | TRBV7-9 | . | CASSLGGGFAEAFF | TGTGCCAGCAGCTTGGGGGGGGGCTTCGCTGAAGCTTTCTTT
once | TRBJ1-1 | TRBV5-1 | . | CASSPRQYTEAFF | TGCGCCAGCAGCCCCAGACAGTACACTGAAGCTTTCTTT
few | TRBJ1-4 | TRBV30 | . | CAFTQRQEKLFF | TGTGCCTTCACTCAGCGACAGGAAAAACTGTTTTTT
. | TRBJ2-7 | TRBV5-5 | . | CASTLEGSSYEQYF | TGTGCCAGCACCCTGGAGGGGAGTAGTTACGAGCAGTACTTC
. | TRBJ1-3 | TRBV27 | . | CASSFSPGNTIYF | TGTGCCAGCAGTTTTAGTCCTGGAAACACCATATATTTT
. | TRBJ2-7 | TRBV19 | . | CASSATGFHEQYF | TGTGCCAGTAGTGCTACAGGGTTCCACGAGCAGTACTTC
. | TRBJ2-6 | TRBV30 | TRBD1 | CAAQQGAQAGANVLTF | TGTGCCGCCCAACAGGGGGCGCAGGCTGGGGCCAACGTCCTGACTTTC
. | TRBJ2-1 | TRBV6-5 | TRBD1 | CASRNRQGPYNEQFF | TGTGCCAGCAGAAATAGACAGGGCCCATACAATGAGCAGTTCTTC
. | TRBJ2-6 | TRBV18 | . | CASSPRTRTNVLTF | TGTGCCAGCTCACCACGAACTAGGACCAACGTCCTGACTTTC
. | TRBJ2-7 | TRBV21-1 | . | CASSTPWVGAEQYF | TGTGCCAGCAGCACCCCGTGGGTGGGGGCCGAGCAGTACTTC
. | TRBJ2-3 | TRBV5-5 | TRBD1 | CASSHPGTGTDTQYF | TGTGCCAGCAGCCACCCCGGGACAGGGACAGATACGCAGTATTTT
. | TRBJ1-2 | TRBV6-5 | TRBD1 | CASSYSWTGEGGYTF | TGTGCCAGCAGTTACTCCTGGACAGGGGAAGGTGGCTACACCTTC
. | TRBJ2-1 | TRBV29-1 | . | CSAQPTYNEQFF | TGCAGCGCACAACCGACCTACAATGAGCAGTTCTTC
. | TRBJ1-1 | TRBV7-9 | TRBD1 | CSSRPDRGARNTEAFF | TGTTCCAGCAGACCGGACAGGGGAGCAAGAAACACTGAAGCTTTCTTT
few | TRBJ1-2 | TRBV30 | . | CAWRDLAGNYGYTF | TGTGCCTGGAGGGACCTCGCGGGTAACTATGGCTACACCTTC
few | TRBJ2-5 | TRBV29-1 | . | CSVNQGNQETQYF | TGCAGCGTTAACCAGGGCAATCAAGAGACCCAGTACTTC
few | TRBJ2-1 | TRBV5-1 | . | CASSLEVAPAYNEQFF | TGCGCCAGCAGCTTGGAGGTAGCTCCAGCCTACAATGAGCAGTTCTTC
. | TRBJ2-2 | TRBV15 | TRBD1 | CATSREQGDTGELFF | TGTGCCACCAGCAGAGAACAGGGGGACACCGGGGAGCTGTTTTTT
. | TRBJ2-2 | TRBV7-9 | TRBD1 | CASAGTGYTGELFF | TGTGCCAGCGCCGGGACAGGGTACACCGGGGAGCTGTTTTTT
few | TRBJ1-4 | TRBV7-9 | TRBD1 | CSSRLGTVNEKLFF | TGTTCCAGCAGACTCGGGACAGTTAATGAAAAACTGTTTTTT
. | TRBJ1-2 | TRBV6-5 | . | CASSYYRTNYGYTF | TGTGCCAGCAGTTATTACAGAACTAACTATGGCTACACCTTC
. | TRBJ2-3 | TRBV6-4 | . | CASSDSESTDTQYF | TGTGCCAGCAGTGACTCGGAGAGCACAGATACGCAGTATTTT
. | TRBJ1-4 | TRBV11-2 | . | CASSESGNEKLFF | TGTGCCAGCAGTGAATCGGGGAATGAAAAACTGTTTTTT
. | TRBJ2-5 | TRBV11-2 | . | CASSTQGKGVVGETQYF | TGTGCCAGCAGCACCCAGGGGAAGGGAGTAGTAGGAGAGACCCAGTACTTC
. | TRBJ1-6 | TRBV10-2 | TRBD1 | CASSESGTANSPLHF | TGCGCCAGCAGTGAGTCCGGGACAGCTAATTCACCCCTCCACTTT
. | TRBJ1-2 | TRBV5-1 | . | CASSLVSRDYGYTF | TGCGCCAGCAGCTTAGTTTCCAGGGACTATGGCTACACCTTC
. | TRBJ2-1 | TRBV6-5 | TRBD1 | CASMSGTGSWEQFF | TGTGCCAGCATGTCCGGGACAGGGTCCTGGGAGCAGTTCTTC
. | TRBJ2-1 | TRBV5-1 | TRBD1 | CASSLESTGQGGNEQFF | TGCGCCAGCAGCTTGGAAAGTACGGGACAGGGAGGCAATGAGCAGTTCTTC
. | TRBJ2-2 | TRBV9 | . | CASSVAGGELFF | TGTGCCAGCAGCGTAGCGGGCGGGGAGCTGTTTTTT
few | TRBJ1-4 | TRBV6-1 | TRBD1 | CASSFQQGTNEKLFF | TGTGCCAGCAGTTTCCAACAGGGGACTAATGAAAAACTGTTTTTT
. | TRBJ2-7 | TRBV28 | . | CASSTPDSTFKYEQYF | TGTGCCAGCAGTACTCCGGACAGTACATTCAAGTACGAGCAGTACTTC
. | TRBJ1-3 | TRBV27 | . | CASSFSGTGNTIYF | TGTGCCAGCAGTTTTTCGGGGACTGGAAACACCATATATTTT
. | TRBJ2-5 | TRBV19 | TRBD2 | CASSIGGGIQETQYF | TGTGCCAGTAGTATTGGGGGGGGTATTCAAGAGACCCAGTACTTC
. | TRBJ2-7 | TRBV13 | TRBD1 | CASSLGEGPGQDEQYF | TGTGCCAGCAGCTTAGGTGAGGGGCCGGGACAGGACGAGCAGTACTTC
. | TRBJ2-1 | TRBV6-4 | . | CASILGPPAYNEQFF | TGTGCCAGCATCTTGGGGCCTCCGGCCTACAATGAGCAGTTCTTC
. | TRBJ2-7 | TRBV5-4 | TRBD1 | CASSSQPGQGAYEQYF | TGTGCCAGCAGCTCTCAACCGGGACAGGGAGCCTACGAGCAGTACTTC
. | TRBJ2-5 | TRBV5-1 | . | CASSLSGARETQYF | TGCGCCAGCAGCTTAAGTGGGGCCCGGGAGACCCAGTACTTC
once | TRBJ2-2 | TRBV7-3 | . | CASSRVPGQNTGELFF | TGTGCCAGCAGCCGAGTCCCGGGACAAAACACCGGGGAGCTGTTTTTT
. | TRBJ2-7 | TRBV28 | TRBD1 | CASSWGGQGYEQYF | TGTGCCAGCAGTTGGGGGGGACAGGGATACGAGCAGTACTTC
. | TRBJ2-7 | TRBV10-3 | TRBD1 | CATKTGEPYEQYF | TGTGCCACGAAGACAGGGGAACCCTACGAGCAGTACTTC
. | TRBJ2-2 | TRBV7-7 | TRBD2 | CASSSISGRIFTGELFF | TGTGCCAGCAGCTCTATTAGCGGGAGGATCTTCACCGGGGAGCTGTTTTTT
. | TRBJ2-7 | TRBV18 | TRBD2 | CASSPPRTSGGSGEQYF | TGTGCCAGCTCACCCCCACGGACTAGCGGGGGATCGGGCGAGCAGTACTTC
few | TRBJ2-7 | TRBV5-6 | . | CASSLAGPGREQYF | TGTGCCAGCAGCTTGGCAGGTCCAGGGAGGGAGCAGTACTTC
. | TRBJ1-6 | TRBV4-3 | TRBD1 | CASSRDRVNNSPLHF | TGCGCCAGCAGCCGGGACAGGGTCAATAATTCACCCCTCCACTTT
. | TRBJ2-5 | TRBV5-4 | TRBD1 | CASRTGDNIETQYF | TGTGCCAGCAGAACAGGGGACAATATAGAGACCCAGTACTTC
. | TRBJ2-7 | TRBV7-9 | TRBD2 | CASSLYHGERESYEQYF | TGTGCCAGCAGCTTATACCACGGGGAGCGGGAGAGCTACGAGCAGTACTTC
. | TRBJ1-5 | TRBV28 | . | CASRTNNQPQHF | TGTGCCAGCAGGACAAATAATCAGCCCCAGCATTTT